Included here is one T cell receptor (beta chain) sequence, with context. This sample was included in a study of cytomegalovirus exposure and HLA in healthy donors. Overall study: Of all 400 or so donors who were genotyped, roughly 81% belonged to the Caucasian-associated ancestry cluster.

CDR1 is SGHTA, CDR2 FQGNSA, per germline. J lost 4 bases, V lost 1 base, and 4 bases had no gene match. The CDR3 has 15 amino acids. The PCR was carried out with 60 Vbeta primers and 13 Jbeta primers. Sequencing was performed with immunoSEQ multiplex PCR; in TCRdb, only in-frame clones are kept and a portion is missing. Here the sample spans about 210,000 clones, 82% being singletons. The chain links TRBV7-2 to TRBJ2-5, with TRBD1 identical over 9 bases. This receptor was taken from a man aged 35 to 55 in good health and CMV-seropositive. The sample consisted of PBMCs. DNA of the CDR3: TGTGCCAGCAGCTTAGGGGACAGGGAGTCAGAGACCCAGTACTTC. Amino acid sequence: CASSLGDRESETQYF.